The clone carrying this TCR beta chain has just a few counts. Its antigen is unidentified. The CDR3 length is 16 residues. The J segment lost 0 bases and the V segment lost 3 bases, leaving 9 bases of the junction unmatched. Germline loops: CDR1 DFQATT, CDR2 SNEGSKA (reference sequence). TCRdb ran MiXCR on the 5' RACE reads and lists one entry per CDR3 protein. The sample shows approximately 240,000 distinct CDR3 sequences, roughly an eighth of them seen only once. The sample belongs to a study of identical twins. Study conclusions and caveats: Clonotypes of the beta chain that were abundant in cord blood carried fewer insertions (memory repertoires showed none). Zero-insertion analyses were open to partial confounding by invariant MAIT and iNKT cells.

The clonotype comes from a woman aged 18-29 years in good health. V usage is TRBV20-1 and J usage is TRBJ2-3; 7 bases are shared with TRBD2. Sequencing used memory (CD45RO+) T cells sorted from blood. The CDR3 sequence is CSASDPLAGSTDTQYF. CDR3 DNA: TGCAGTGCTAGCGATCCATTAGCGGGCAGCACAGATACGCAGTATTTT.